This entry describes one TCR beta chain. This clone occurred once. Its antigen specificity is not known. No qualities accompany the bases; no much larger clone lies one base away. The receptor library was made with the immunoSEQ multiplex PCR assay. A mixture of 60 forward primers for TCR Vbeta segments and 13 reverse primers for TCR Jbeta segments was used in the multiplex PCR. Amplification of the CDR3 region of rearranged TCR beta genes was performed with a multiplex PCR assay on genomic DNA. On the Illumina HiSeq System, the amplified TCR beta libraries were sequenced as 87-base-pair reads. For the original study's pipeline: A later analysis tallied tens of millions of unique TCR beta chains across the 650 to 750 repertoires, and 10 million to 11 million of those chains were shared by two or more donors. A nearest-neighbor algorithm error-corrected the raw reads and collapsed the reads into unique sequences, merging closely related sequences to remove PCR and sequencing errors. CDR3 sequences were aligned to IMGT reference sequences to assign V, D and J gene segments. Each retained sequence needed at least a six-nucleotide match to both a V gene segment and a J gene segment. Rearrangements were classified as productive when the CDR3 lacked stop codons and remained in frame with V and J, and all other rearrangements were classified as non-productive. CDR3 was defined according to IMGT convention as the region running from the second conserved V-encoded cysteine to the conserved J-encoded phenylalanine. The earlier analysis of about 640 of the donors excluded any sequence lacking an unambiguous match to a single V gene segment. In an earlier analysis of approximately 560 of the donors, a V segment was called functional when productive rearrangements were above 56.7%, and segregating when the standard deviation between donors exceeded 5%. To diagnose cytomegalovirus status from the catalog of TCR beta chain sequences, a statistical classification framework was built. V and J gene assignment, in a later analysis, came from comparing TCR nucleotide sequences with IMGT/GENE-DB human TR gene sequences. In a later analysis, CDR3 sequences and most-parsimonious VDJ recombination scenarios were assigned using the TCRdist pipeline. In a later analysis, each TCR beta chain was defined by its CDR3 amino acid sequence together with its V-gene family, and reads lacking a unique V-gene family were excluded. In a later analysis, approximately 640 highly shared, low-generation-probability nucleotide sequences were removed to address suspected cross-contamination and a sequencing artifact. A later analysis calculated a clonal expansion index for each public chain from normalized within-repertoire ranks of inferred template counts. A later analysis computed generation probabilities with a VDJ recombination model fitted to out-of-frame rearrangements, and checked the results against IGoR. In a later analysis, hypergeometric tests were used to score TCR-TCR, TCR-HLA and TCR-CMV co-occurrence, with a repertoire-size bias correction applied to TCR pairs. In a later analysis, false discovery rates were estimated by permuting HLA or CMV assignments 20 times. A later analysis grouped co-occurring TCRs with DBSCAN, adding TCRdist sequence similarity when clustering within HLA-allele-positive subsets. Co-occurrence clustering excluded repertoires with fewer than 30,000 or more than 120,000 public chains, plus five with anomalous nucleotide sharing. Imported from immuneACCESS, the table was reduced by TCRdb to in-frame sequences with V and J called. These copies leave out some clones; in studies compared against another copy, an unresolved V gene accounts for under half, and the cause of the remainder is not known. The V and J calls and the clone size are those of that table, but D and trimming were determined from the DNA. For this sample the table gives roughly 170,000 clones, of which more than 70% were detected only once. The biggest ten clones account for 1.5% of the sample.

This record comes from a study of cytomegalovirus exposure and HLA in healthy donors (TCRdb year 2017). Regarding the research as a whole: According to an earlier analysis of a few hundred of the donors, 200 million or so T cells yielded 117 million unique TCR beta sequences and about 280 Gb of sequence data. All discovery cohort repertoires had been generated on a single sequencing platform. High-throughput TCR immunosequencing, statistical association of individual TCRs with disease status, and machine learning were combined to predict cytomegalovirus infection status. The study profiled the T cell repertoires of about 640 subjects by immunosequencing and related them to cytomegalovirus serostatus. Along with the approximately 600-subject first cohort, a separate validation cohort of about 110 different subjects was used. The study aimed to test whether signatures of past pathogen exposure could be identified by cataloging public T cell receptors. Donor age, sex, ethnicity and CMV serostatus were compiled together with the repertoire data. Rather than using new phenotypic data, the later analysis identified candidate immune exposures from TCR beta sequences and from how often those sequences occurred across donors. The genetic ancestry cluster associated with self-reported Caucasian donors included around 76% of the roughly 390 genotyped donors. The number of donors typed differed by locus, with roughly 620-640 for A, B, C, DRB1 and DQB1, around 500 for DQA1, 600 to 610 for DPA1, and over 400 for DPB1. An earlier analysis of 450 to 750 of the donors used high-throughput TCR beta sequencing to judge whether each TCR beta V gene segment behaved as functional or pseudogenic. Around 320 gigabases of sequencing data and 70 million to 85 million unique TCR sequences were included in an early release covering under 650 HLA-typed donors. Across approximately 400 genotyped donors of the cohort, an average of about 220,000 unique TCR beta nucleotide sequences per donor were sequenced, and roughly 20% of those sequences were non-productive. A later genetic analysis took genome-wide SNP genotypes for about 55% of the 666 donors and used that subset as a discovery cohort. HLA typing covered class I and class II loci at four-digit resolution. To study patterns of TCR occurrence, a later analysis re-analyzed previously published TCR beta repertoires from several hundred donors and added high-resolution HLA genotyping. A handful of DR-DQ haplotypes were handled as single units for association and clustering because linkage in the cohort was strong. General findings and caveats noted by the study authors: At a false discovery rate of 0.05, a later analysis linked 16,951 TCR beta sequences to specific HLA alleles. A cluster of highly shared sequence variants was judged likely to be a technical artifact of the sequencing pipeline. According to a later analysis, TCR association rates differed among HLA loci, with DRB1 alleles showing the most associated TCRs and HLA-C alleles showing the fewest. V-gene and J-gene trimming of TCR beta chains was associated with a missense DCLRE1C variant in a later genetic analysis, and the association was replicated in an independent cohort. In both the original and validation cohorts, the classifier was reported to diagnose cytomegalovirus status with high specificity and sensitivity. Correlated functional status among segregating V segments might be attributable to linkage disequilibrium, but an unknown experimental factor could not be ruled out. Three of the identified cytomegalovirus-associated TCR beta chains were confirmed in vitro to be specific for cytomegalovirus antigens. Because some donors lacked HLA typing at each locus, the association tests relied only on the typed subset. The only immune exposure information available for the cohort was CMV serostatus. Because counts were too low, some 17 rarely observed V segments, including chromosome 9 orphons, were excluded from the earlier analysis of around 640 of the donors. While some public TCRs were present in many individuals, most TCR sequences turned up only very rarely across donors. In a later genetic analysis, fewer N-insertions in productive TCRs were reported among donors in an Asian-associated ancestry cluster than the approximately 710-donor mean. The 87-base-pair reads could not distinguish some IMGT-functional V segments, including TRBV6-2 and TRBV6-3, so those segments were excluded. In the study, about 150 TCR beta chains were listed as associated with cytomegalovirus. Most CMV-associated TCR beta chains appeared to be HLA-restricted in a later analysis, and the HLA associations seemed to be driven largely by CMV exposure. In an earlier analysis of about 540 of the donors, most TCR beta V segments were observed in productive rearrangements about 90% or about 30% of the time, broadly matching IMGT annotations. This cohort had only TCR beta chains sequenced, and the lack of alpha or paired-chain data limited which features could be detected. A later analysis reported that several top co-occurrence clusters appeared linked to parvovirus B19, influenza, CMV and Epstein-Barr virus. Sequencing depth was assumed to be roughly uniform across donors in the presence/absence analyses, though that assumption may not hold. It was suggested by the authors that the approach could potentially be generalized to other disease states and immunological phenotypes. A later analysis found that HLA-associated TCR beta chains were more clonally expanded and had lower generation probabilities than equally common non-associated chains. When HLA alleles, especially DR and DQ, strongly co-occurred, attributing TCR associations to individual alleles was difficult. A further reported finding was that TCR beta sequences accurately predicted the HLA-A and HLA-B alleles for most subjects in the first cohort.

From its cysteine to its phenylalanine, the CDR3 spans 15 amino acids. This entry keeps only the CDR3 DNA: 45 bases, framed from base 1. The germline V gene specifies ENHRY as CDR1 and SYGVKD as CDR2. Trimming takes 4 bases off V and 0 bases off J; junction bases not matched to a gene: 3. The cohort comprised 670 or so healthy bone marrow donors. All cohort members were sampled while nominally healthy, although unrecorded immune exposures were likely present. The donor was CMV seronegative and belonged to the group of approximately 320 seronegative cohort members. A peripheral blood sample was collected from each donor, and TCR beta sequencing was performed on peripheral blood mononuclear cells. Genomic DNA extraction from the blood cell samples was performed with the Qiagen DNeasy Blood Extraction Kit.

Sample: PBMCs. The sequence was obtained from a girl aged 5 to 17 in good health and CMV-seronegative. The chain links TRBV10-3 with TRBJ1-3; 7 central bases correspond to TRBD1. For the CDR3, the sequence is CAISGQGSSGNTIYF. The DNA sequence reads TGTGCCATCAGTGGACAGGGCAGCTCTGGAAACACCATATATTTT.